The present TCR beta chain was sequenced within a study of cytomegalovirus exposure and HLA in healthy donors (dated by TCRdb to 2017 to 2019). With respect to the entire study: In an earlier analysis of roughly 590 of the donors, around 290 Gb of sequence data and some 100 million unique TCR beta sequences from about 190 million T cells were reported. Roughly 300 gigabases of sequencing data and around 88 million unique TCR sequences made up an early release that covered several hundred HLA-typed donors. Of the roughly 390 genotyped donors, 65% to 90% fell in the genetic ancestry cluster associated with self-reported Caucasian donors. The study was designed to test whether signatures of past pathogen exposure could be identified by cataloging public T cell receptors. The study used immunosequencing to profile the T cell repertoires of some 600 subjects and linked those repertoires to cytomegalovirus serostatus. A separate validation cohort of over a hundred different subjects was used in addition to the roughly 700-subject first cohort. High-throughput TCR immunosequencing, statistical association of individual TCRs with disease status, and machine learning were combined to predict cytomegalovirus infection status. A later analysis re-analyzed previously published TCR beta repertoires from about 600 donors and added high-resolution HLA genotyping to study TCR occurrence patterns. Rather than using new phenotypic data, the later analysis identified candidate immune exposures from TCR beta sequences and from how often those sequences occurred across donors. To decide whether each TCR beta V gene segment behaved as functional or pseudogenic, an earlier analysis of some 540 of the donors relied on high-throughput TCR beta sequencing. Donor age, sex, ethnicity and CMV serostatus were compiled alongside the repertoire data. Genome-wide SNP genotypes for about 65% of the 666 donors were used in a later genetic analysis, which treated that subset as a discovery cohort. Every discovery cohort repertoire had been produced on one sequencing platform. HLA typing covered class I and class II loci at four-digit resolution. Typing coverage varied by locus: about 620-630 donors for A, B, C, DRB1 and DQB1; roughly 560 for DQA1; about 600 for DPA1; some 470 for DPB1. About five DR-DQ haplotypes were handled as single units for association and clustering because linkage in the cohort was strong. On average, approximately 250,000 unique TCR beta nucleotide sequences were sequenced per donor among some 430 genotyped donors of the cohort, with 15% to 20% of those sequences being non-productive. Broad study findings and their caveats: Compared with the roughly 720-donor mean, donors in an Asian-associated ancestry cluster had fewer N-insertions in productive TCRs, according to a later genetic analysis. An earlier analysis of 587 of the donors showed that most TCR beta V segments appeared in productive rearrangements either about 87% or about 30% of the time, which broadly matched IMGT annotations. In a later analysis, HLA-associated TCR beta chains showed more clonal expansion and lower generation probabilities than non-associated chains that were equally common. Most TCR sequences were observed very rarely across donors, whereas some public TCRs were present in many individuals. Because HLA typing was unavailable for some donors at each locus, only the typed subset was used in association tests. A few of the identified cytomegalovirus-associated TCR beta chains were confirmed in vitro to be specific for cytomegalovirus antigens. Strong co-occurrence of HLA alleles, especially DR and DQ, made assigning TCR associations to individual alleles difficult. In a later analysis, the rate of TCR association differed among HLA loci, with DRB1 alleles having the most associated TCRs and HLA-C alleles having the fewest. Because the 87-base-pair reads could not distinguish some IMGT-functional V segments, including TRBV6-2 and TRBV6-3, those segments were excluded. For the cohort, immune exposure information was limited to CMV serostatus. A further reported finding was that TCR beta sequences accurately predicted the HLA-A and HLA-B alleles for most subjects in the first cohort. The authors suggested that the approach could potentially be extended to other disease states and immunological phenotypes. The classifier was reported to diagnose cytomegalovirus status with high specificity and sensitivity in both the original cohort and the validation cohort. The study gave a list of about 170 TCR beta chains associated with cytomegalovirus. Because counts were too low, about 18 rarely observed V segments, including chromosome 9 orphons, were excluded from the earlier analysis of 587 of the donors. Sequencing depth was assumed to be roughly uniform across donors in the presence/absence analyses, though that assumption may not hold. Most CMV-associated TCR beta chains appeared to be HLA-restricted in a later analysis, and the HLA associations seemed to be driven largely by CMV exposure. A later analysis reported that several top co-occurrence clusters appeared linked to parvovirus B19, influenza, CMV and Epstein-Barr virus. An association between a missense DCLRE1C variant and V-gene and J-gene trimming of TCR beta chains was found in a later genetic analysis and replicated in an independent cohort. In a later analysis, around 17,000 TCR beta sequences were associated with specific HLA alleles at a false discovery rate of 0.05. Correlated functional status among segregating V segments might reflect linkage disequilibrium, but an unknown experimental factor could not be ruled out. A group of highly shared sequence variants was considered likely to be a technical artifact of the sequencing pipeline. The cohort was sequenced for TCR beta chains only, and without alpha or paired-chain data the features that could be detected were limited.

The library was made by the immunoSEQ multiplex PCR assay. The multiplex PCR relied on a mix of 60 forward primers for TCR Vbeta segments and 13 reverse primers for TCR Jbeta segments. A multiplex PCR assay on genomic DNA amplified the CDR3 region of rearranged TCR beta genes. The Illumina HiSeq System was used to sequence the amplified TCR beta libraries as 87-base-pair reads. Per the authors' processing: A later analysis counted some 80 million unique TCR beta chains across the 666 repertoires, and 10 million to 12 million of these chains were shared by at least two donors. Raw reads were error-corrected and collapsed into unique sequences by a nearest-neighbor algorithm in which closely related sequences were merged to remove PCR and sequencing errors. To assign V, D and J gene segments, CDR3 sequences were aligned to IMGT reference sequences. For a sequence to be retained, a match of at least six nucleotides was required to both a V gene segment and a J gene segment. A rearrangement was called productive if the CDR3 had no stop codons and remained in frame with V and J, and every other rearrangement was called non-productive. Following IMGT convention, CDR3 was defined as the stretch from the second conserved V-encoded cysteine to the conserved J-encoded phenylalanine. Sequences without an unambiguous match to a single V gene segment were excluded from the earlier analysis of approximately 560 of the donors. In an earlier analysis of around 590 of the donors, a V segment was called functional when productive rearrangements were above 56.7%, and segregating when the standard deviation between donors exceeded 5%. To diagnose cytomegalovirus status from the catalog of TCR beta chain sequences, a statistical classification framework was built. In a later analysis, TCR nucleotide sequences were compared against IMGT/GENE-DB human TR gene sequences so that V and J genes could be assigned. A later analysis assigned CDR3 sequences and most-parsimonious VDJ recombination scenarios with the TCRdist pipeline. In a later analysis, each TCR beta chain was defined by its CDR3 amino acid sequence together with its V-gene family, and reads lacking a unique V-gene family were excluded. A later analysis removed 500 to 650 highly shared, low-generation-probability nucleotide sequences to deal with suspected cross-contamination and a sequencing artifact. In a later analysis, a clonal expansion index for each public chain was calculated from normalized within-repertoire ranks of inferred template counts. A later analysis computed generation probabilities with a VDJ recombination model fitted to out-of-frame rearrangements, and checked the results against IGoR. A later analysis scored TCR-TCR, TCR-HLA and TCR-CMV co-occurrence with hypergeometric tests, applying a repertoire-size bias correction to TCR pairs. To estimate false discovery rates, a later analysis permuted the HLA or CMV assignments 20 times. A later analysis grouped co-occurring TCRs with DBSCAN, adding TCRdist sequence similarity when clustering within HLA-allele-positive subsets. Repertoires with fewer than 30,000 or more than 120,000 public chains were left out of co-occurrence clustering, as were about 5 repertoires with anomalous nucleotide sharing. TCRdb mirrors the immuneACCESS table, restricted to in-frame sequences. Some clones are absent from its copies; in checked studies, under half trace to an unresolved V gene, and the reason for the others is unknown. Clone size and V and J calls were adopted from that table, with D and trimming inferred from the DNA. The sample yields 200,000 or so clones; roughly 73% were counted once. The top ten clonotypes cover less than 2.5% of the sample.

This clone was seen once. The clone's antigen remains unknown. Base qualities were left out, and no much larger clone turns up one base away. Compared with germline, V lacks 5 bases and J lacks 5 bases; bases without a gene match: 11. Reading the germline V gene (reference sequence) gives CDR1 LNHDA and CDR2 SQIVND. From cysteine to phenylalanine, the CDR3 is 16 amino acids long. Kept here is only the CDR3 DNA, which spans 48 bases and is read in frame from base 1. The cohort consisted of 666 healthy bone marrow donors. At the time of sampling, every cohort member was nominally healthy, though immune exposures that went unrecorded were likely present. The donor tested CMV seropositive and was one of the 289 seropositive cohort members. Every donor gave a peripheral blood sample, and the peripheral blood mononuclear cells from that sample were used for TCR beta sequencing. Genomic DNA extraction from the blood cell samples was performed with the Qiagen DNeasy Blood Extraction Kit.

The clonotype was recovered from a woman under 40 in good health and CMV-seropositive. The chain is assembled from TRBV19 and TRBJ1-1, with 10 bases in between that match TRBD1. The sequenced sample consisted of PBMCs. The sequenced DNA is TGTGCCAGTAGTCCCCGGGACAGGGGTATTCGGACTGAAGCTTTCTTT. The translation is CASSPRDRGIRTEAFF.